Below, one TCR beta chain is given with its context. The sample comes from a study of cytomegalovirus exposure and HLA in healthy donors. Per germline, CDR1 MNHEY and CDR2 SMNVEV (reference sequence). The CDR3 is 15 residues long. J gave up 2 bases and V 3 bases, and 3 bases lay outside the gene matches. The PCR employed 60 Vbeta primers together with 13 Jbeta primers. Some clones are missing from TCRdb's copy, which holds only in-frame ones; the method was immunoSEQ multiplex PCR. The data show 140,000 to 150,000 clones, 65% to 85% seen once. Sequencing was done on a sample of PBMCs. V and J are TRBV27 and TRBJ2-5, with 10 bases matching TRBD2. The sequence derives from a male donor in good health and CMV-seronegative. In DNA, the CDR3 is TGTGCCAGCAGTTTGGTAGCGGGAGGACAAGAGACCCAGTACTTC. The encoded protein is CASSLVAGGQETQYF.